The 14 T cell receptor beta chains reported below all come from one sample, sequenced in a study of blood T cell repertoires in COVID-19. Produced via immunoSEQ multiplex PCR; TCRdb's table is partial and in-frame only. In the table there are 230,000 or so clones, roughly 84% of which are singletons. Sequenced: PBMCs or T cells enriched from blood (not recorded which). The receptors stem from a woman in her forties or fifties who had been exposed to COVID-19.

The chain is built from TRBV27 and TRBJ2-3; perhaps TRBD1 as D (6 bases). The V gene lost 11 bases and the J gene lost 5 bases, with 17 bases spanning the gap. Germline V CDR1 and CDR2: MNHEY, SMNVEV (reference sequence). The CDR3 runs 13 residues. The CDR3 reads CASWGPGLDTQYF. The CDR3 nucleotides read TGTGCCTCGTGGGGGCCCGGTTTAGATACGCAGTATTTT.

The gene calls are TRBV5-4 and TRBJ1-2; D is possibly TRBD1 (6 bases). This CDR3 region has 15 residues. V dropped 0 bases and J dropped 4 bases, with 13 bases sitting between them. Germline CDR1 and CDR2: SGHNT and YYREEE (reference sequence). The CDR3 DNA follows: TGTGCCAGCAGCTTGGAGGGGGAAAGGGTCTATGGCTACACCTTC. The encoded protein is CASSLEGERVYGYTF.

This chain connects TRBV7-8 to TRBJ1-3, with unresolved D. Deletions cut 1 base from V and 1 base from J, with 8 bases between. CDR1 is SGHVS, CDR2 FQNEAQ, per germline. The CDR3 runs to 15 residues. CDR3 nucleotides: TGTGCCAGCAGCTTAGGGGCCACTTCTGGAAACACCATATATTTT. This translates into CASSLGATSGNTIYF.

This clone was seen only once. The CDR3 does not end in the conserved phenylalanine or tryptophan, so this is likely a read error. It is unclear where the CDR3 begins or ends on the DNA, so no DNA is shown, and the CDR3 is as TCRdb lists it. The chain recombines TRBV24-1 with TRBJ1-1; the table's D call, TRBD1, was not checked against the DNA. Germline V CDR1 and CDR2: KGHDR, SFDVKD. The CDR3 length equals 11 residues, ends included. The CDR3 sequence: CATSDSPRQGA.

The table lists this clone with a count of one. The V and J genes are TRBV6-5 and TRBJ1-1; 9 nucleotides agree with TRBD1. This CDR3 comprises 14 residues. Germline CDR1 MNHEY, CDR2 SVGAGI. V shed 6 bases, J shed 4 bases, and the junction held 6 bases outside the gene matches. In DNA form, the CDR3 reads TGTGCCAGCAGCTCCGGGACAGGGACCACTGAAGCTTTCTTT. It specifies CASSSGTGTTEAFF.

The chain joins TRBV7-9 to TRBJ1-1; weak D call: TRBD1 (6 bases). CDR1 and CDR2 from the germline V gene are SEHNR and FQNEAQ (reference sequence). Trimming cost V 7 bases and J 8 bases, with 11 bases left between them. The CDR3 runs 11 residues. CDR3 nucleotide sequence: TGTGCCAGCAATACAGGGTCCGAAGCTTTCTTT. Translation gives CASNTGSEAFF.

The chain's CDR3 is CSVWGTGLGYTF. The CDR3, as DNA: TGCAGCGTATGGGGGACAGGGCTTGGCTACACCTTC. This sequence joins TRBV29-1 and TRBJ1-2, with 9 nucleotides matching TRBD1. Trimming removed 6 bases from V and 7 bases from J; junction bases left unmatched: 6. Germline-derived CDR1 and CDR2 are SQVTM and ANQGSEA. The CDR3 runs 12 residues.

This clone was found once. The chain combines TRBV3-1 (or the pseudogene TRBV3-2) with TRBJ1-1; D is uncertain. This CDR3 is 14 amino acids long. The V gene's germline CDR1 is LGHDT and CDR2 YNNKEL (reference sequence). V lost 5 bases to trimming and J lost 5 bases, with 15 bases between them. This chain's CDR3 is CASSFYGEETEAFF. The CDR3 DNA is TGTGCCAGCAGCTTTTACGGGGAGGAGACTGAAGCTTTCTTT.

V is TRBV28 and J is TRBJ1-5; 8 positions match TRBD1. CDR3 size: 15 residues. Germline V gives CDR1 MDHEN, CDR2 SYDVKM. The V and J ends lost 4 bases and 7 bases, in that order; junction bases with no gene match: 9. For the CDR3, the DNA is TGTGCCAGCAGTTCCCCCGGACAGGGAGTCCAGCCCCAGCATTTT. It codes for CASSSPGQGVQPQHF.

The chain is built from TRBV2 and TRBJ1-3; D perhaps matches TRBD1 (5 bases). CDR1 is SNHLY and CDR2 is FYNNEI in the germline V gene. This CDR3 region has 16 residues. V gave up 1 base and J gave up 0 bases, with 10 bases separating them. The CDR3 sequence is CASSEGAGRSGNTIYF. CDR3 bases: TGTGCCAGCAGTGAAGGTGCAGGGCGCTCTGGAAACACCATATATTTT.

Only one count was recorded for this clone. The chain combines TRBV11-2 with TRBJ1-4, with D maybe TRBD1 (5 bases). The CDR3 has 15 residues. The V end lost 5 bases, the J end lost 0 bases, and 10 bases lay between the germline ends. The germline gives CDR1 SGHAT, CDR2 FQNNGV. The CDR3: CASSHRRATNEKLFF. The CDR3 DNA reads TGTGCCAGCAGCCACCGCAGGGCAACTAATGAAAAACTGTTTTTT.

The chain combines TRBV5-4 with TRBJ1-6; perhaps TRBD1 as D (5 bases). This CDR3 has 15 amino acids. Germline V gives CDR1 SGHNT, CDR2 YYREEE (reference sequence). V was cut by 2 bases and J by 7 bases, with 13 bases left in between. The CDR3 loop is CASSLLSGGNSPLHF. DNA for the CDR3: TGTGCCAGCAGCTTATTGTCTGGGGGGAATTCACCCCTCCACTTT.

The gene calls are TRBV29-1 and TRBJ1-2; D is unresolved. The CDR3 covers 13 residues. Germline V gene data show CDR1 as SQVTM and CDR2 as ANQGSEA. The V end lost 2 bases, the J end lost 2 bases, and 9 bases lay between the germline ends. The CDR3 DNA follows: TGCAGCGTTGAACCCTGGCAGAACTATGGCTACACCTTC. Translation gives CSVEPWQNYGYTF. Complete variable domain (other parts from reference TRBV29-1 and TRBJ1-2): SAVISQKPSRDICQRGTSLTIQCQVDSQVTMMFWYRQQPGQSLTLIATANQGSEATYESGFVIDKFPISRPNLTFSTLTVSNMSPEDSSIYLCSVEPWQNYGYTFGSGTRLTVV.

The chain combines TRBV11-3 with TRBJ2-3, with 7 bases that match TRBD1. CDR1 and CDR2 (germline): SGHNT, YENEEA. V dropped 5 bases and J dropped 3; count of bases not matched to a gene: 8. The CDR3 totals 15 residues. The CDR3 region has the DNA TGTGCCAGCAGCCCTTCGACAGGGCAGACAGATACGCAGTATTTT. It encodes CASSPSTGQTDTQYF.